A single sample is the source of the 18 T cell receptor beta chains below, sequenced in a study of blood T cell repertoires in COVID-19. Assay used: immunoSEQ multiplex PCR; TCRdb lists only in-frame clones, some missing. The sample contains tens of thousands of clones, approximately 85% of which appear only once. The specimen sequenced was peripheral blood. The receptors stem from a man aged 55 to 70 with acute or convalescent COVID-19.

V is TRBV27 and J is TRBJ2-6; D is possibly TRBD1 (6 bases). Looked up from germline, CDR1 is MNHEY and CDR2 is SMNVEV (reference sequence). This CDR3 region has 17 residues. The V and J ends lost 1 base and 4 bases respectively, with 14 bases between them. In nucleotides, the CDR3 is TGTGCCAGCAGTTTATTCAGGGGCCGGGCCGGGGCCAACGTCCTGACTTTC. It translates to CASSLFRGRAGANVLTF.

CDR3: CASSLASGSSTDTQYF. The CDR3 DNA follows: TGTGCCAGCAGTTTAGCTAGCGGGAGCAGCACAGATACGCAGTATTTT. The V and J genes are TRBV27 and TRBJ2-3, with 10 positions matching TRBD2. Trimming took 2 bases from V and 0 from J; bases not matched to a gene: 2. CDR1 and CDR2 from the germline V gene are MNHEY and SMNVEV (reference sequence). This CDR3 has 16 residues.

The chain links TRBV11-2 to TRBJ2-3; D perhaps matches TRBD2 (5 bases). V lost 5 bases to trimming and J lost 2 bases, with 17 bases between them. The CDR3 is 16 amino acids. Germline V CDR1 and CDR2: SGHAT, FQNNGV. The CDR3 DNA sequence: TGTGCCAGCAGCCCCCTTCGGCTAGCCTCCACAGATACGCAGTATTTT. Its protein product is CASSPLRLASTDTQYF. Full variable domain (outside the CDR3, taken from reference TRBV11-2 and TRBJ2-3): EAGVAQSPRYKIIEKRQSVAFWCNPISGHATLYWYQQILGQGPKLLIQFQNNGVVDDSQLPKDRFSAERLKGVDSTLKIQPAKLEDSAVYLCASSPLRLASTDTQYFGPGTRLTVL.

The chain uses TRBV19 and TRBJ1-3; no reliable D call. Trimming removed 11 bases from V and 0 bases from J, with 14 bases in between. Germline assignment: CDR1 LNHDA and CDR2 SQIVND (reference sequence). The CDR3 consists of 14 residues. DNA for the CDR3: TGTGCCGGCCGAAAAGCGAACTCTGGAAACACCATATATTTT. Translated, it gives CAGRKANSGNTIYF.

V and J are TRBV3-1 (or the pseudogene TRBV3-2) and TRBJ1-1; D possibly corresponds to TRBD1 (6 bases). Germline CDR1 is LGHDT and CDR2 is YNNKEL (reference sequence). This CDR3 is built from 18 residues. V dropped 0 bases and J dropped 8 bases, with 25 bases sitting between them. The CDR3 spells CASSQDQKRGGPLGEAFF. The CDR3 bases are TGTGCCAGCAGCCAAGATCAGAAAAGGGGGGGCCCCTTGGGGGAAGCTTTCTTT.

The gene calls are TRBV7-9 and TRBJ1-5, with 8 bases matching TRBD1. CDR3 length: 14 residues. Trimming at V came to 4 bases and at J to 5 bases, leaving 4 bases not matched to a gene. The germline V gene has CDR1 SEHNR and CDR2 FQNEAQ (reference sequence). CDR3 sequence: CASSSSGGHQPQHF. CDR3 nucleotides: TGTGCCAGCAGCTCGTCAGGGGGCCATCAGCCCCAGCATTTT.

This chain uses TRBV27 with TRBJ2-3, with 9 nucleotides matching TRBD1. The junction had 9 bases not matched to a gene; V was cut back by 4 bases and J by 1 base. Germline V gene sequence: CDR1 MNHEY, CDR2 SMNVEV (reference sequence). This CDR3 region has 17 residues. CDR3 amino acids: CASSSLTGGGRTDTQYF. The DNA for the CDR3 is TGTGCCAGCAGTTCTTTAACAGGGGGCGGCCGCACAGATACGCAGTATTTT.

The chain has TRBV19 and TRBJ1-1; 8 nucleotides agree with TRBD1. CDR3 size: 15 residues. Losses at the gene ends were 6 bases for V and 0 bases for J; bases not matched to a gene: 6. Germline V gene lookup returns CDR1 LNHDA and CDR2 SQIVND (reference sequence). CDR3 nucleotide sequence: TGTGCCAGTAGGATGACAGGGGAGATGAACACTGAAGCTTTCTTT. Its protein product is CASRMTGEMNTEAFF.

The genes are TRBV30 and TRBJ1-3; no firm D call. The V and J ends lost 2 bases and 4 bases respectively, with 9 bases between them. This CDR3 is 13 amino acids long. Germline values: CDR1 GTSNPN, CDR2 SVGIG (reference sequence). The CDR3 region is CAWSFTIGNTIYF. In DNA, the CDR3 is TGTGCCTGGAGTTTTACAATCGGAAACACCATATATTTT. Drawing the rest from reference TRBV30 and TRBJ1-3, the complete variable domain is SQTIHQWPATLVQPVGSPLSLECTVEGTSNPNLYWYRQAAGRGLQLLFYSVGIGQISSEVPQNLSASRPQDRQFILSSKKLLLSDSGFYLCAWSFTIGNTIYFGEGSWLTVV.

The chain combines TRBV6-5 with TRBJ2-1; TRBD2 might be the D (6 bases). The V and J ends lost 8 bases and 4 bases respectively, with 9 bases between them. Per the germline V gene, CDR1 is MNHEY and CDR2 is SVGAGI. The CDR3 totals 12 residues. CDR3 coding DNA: TGTGCCAGCGGGAGGCCTTACAATGAGCAGTTCTTC. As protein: CASGRPYNEQFF.

DNA for the CDR3: TGTGCCAGCAGCTACGGCTCCCGGACACCGGAAAATCCTAACTATGGCTACACCTTC. Protein product: CASSYGSRTPENPNYGYTF. This chain connects TRBV7-8 to TRBJ1-2, with D possibly being TRBD1 (5 bases). The CDR3 length is 19 residues. Looked up from germline, CDR1 is SGHVS and CDR2 is FQNEAQ. Trimming took off 4 bases at V and 0 bases at J, with 24 bases between the two ends. Looking up the rest from reference TRBV7-8 and TRBJ1-2 gives the full variable domain: GAGVSQSPRYKVAKRGQDVALRCDPISGHVSLFWYQQALGQGPEFLTYFQNEAQLDKSGLPSDRFFAERPEGSVSTLKIQRTQQEDSAVYLCASSYGSRTPENPNYGYTFGSGTRLTVV.

In nucleotides, the CDR3 is TGTGCCAGTAGCCCCGGACAGGGGGTAGATACGCAGTATTTT. Translated: CASSPGQGVDTQYF. This chain links TRBV19 with TRBJ2-3; 10 bases line up with TRBD1. Germline V gene lookup returns CDR1 LNHDA and CDR2 SQIVND (reference sequence). The CDR3 sequence is 14 residues long. With 6 bases clipped from V and 5 bases from J, the junction kept 5 bases outside the gene matches. Full variable domain (missing parts from reference TRBV19 and TRBJ2-3): DGGITQSPKYLFRKEGQNVTLSCEQNLNHDAMYWYRQDPGQGLRLIYYSQIVNDFQKGDIAEGYSVSREKKESFPLTVTSAQKNPTAFYLCASSPGQGVDTQYFGPGTRLTVL.

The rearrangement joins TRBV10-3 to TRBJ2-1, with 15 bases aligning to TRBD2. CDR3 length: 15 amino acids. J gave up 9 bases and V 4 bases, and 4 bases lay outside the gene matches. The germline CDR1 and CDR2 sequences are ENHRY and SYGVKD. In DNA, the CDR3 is TGTGCCATCAGTGGGACTAGCGGGGGGGCCGGTGAGCAGTTCTTC. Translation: CAISGTSGGAGEQFF.

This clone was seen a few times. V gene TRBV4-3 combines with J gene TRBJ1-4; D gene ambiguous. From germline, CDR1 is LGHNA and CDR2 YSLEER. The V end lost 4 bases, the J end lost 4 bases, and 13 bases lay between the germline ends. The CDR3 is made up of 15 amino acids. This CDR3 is CASSPYTGFNEKLFF. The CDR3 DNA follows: TGCGCCAGCAGCCCGTACACGGGTTTTAATGAAAAACTGTTTTTT.

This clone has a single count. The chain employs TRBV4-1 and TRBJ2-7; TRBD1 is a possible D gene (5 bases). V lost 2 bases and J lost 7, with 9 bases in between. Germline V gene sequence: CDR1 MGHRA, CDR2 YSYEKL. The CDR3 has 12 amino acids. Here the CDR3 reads CASSQFDSEQYF. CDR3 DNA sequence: TGCGCCAGCAGCCAATTCGACAGTGAGCAGTACTTC.

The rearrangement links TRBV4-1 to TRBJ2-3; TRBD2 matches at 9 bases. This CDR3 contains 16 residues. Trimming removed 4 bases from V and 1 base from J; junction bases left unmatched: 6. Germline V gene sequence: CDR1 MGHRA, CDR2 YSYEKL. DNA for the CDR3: TGCGCCAGCAGCCGATCGACTAGCGGCGGCACAGATACGCAGTATTTT. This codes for CASSRSTSGGTDTQYF.

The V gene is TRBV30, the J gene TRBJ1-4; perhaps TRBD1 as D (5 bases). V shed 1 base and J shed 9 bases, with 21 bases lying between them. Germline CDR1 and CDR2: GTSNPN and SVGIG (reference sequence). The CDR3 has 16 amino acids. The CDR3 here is CAWSGPLEGRGQKLFF. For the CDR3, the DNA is TGTGCCTGGAGTGGTCCGTTGGAGGGGCGAGGGCAAAAACTGTTTTTT.

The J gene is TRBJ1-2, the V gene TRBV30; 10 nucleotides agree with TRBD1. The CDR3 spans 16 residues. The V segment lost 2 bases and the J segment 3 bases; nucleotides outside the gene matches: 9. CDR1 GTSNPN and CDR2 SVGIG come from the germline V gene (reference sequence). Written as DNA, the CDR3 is TGTGCCTGGAGTTTTATCGGGACAGGGGAAGACTATGGCTACACCTTC. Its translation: CAWSFIGTGEDYGYTF.